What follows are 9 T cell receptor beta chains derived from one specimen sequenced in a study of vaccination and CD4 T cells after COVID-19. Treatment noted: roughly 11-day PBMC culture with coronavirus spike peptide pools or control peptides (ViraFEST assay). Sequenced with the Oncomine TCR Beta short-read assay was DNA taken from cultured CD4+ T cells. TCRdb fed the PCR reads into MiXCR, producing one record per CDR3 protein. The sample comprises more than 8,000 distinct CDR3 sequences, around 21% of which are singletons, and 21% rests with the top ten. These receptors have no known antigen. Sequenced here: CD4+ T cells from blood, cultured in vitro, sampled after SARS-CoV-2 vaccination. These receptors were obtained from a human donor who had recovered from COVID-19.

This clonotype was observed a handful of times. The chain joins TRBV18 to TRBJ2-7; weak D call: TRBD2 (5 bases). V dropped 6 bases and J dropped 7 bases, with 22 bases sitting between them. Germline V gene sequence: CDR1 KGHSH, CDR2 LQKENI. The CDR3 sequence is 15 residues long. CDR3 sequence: CASSSLPGSIGEQYF. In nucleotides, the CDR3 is TGTGCCAGCTCTTCCTTGCCGGGGAGCATAGGGGAGCAGTACTTC.

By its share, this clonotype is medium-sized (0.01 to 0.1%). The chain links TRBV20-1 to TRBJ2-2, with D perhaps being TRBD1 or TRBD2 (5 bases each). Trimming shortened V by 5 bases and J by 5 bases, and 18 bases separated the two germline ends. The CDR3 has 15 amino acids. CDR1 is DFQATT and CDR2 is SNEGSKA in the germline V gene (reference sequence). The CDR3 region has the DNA TGCAGTGCTGCGGACCGCCGGTGGGGGACCGGGGAGCTGTTTTTT. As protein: CSAADRRWGTGELFF.

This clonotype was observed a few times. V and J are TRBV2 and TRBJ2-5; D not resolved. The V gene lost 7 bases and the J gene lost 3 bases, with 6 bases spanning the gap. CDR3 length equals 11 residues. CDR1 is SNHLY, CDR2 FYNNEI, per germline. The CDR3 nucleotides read TGTGCCAGCAAGGCGGAAGAGACCCAGTACTTC. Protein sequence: CASKAEETQYF. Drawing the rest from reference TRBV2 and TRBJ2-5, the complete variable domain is EPEVTQTPSHQVTQMGQEVILRCVPISNHLYFYWYRQILGQKVEFLVSFYNNEISEKSEIFDDQFSVERPDGSNFTLKIRSTKLEDSAMYFCASKAEETQYFGPGTRLLVL.

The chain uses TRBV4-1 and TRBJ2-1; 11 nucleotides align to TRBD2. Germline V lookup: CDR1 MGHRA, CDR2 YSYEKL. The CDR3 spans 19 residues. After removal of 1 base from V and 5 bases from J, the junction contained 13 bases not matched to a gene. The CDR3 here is CASSQAGLAGLTDNNEQFF. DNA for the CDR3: TGCGCCAGCAGCCAAGCCGGACTAGCGGGCCTGACCGACAACAATGAGCAGTTCTTC.

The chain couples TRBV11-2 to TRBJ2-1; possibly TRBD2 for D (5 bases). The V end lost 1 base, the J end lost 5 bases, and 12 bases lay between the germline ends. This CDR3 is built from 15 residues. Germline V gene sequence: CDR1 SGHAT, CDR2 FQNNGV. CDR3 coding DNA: TGTGCCAGCAGCTTAGGGGCTAGCTTAAACAATGAGCAGTTCTTC. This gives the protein CASSLGASLNNEQFF.

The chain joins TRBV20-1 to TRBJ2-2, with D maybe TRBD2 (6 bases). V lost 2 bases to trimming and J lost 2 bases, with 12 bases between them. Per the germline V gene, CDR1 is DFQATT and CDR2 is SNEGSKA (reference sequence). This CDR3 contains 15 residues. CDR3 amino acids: CSARLVGTNTGELFF. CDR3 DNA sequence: TGCAGTGCTAGACTTGTCGGGACTAACACCGGGGAGCTGTTTTTT.

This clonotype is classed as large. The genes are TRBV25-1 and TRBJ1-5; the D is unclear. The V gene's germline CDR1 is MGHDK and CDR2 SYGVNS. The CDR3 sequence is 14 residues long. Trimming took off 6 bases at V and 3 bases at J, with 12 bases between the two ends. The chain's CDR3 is CASSRPGFNQPQHF. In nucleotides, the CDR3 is TGTGCCAGCAGCAGGCCAGGCTTCAATCAGCCCCAGCATTTT.

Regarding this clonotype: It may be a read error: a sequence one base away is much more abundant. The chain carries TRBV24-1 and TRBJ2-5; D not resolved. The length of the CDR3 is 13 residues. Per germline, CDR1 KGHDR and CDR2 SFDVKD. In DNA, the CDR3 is TGTGTCACCAGTACGGCGACCCAAGAGACCCAGTACTTC. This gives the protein CVTSTATQETQYF.

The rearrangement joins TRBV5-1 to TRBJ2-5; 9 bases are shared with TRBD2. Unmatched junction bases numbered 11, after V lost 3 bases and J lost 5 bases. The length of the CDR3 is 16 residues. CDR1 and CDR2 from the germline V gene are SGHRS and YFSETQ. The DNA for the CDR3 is TGCGCCAGCAGCTCTGGCGTCAGCGGGGGGAGGGAGACCCAGTACTTC. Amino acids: CASSSGVSGGRETQYF. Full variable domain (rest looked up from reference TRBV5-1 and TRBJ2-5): KAGVTQTPRYLIKTRGQQVTLSCSPISGHRSVSWYQQTPGQGLQFLFEYFSETQRNKGNFPGRFSGRQFSNSRSEMNVSTLELGDSALYLCASSSGVSGGRETQYFGPGTRLLVL.